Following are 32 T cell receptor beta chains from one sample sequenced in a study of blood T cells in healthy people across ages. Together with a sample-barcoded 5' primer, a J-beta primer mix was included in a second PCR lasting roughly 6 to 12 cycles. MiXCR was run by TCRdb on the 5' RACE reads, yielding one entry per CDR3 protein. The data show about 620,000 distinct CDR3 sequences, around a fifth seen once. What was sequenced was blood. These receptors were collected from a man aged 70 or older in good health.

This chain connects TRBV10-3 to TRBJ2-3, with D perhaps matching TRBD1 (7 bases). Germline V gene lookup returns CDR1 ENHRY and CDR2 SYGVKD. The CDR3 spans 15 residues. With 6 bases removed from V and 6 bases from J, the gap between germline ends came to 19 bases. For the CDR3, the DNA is TGTGCCATCAGACCCGGGGGACAGTGGGGTGATACGCAGTATTTT. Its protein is CAIRPGGQWGDTQYF.

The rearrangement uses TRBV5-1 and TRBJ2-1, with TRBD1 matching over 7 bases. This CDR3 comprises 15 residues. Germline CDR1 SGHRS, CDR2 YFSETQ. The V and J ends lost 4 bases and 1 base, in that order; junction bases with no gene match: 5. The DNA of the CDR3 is TGCGCCAGCAGCGGGAGACAGGGTTCCTACAATGAGCAGTTCTTC. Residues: CASSGRQGSYNEQFF.

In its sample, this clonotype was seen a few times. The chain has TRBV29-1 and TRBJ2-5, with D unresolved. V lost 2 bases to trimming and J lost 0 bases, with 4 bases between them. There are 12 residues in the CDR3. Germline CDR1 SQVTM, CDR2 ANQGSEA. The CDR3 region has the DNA TGCAGCGTTGAATACAACCAAGAGACCCAGTACTTC. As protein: CSVEYNQETQYF.

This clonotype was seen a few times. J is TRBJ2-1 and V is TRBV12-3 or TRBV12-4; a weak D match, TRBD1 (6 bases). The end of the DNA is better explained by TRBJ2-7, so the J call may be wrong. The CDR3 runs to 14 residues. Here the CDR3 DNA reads TGTGCCAGCAGAAACGACAGGAAAGACTACGAGCAGTACTTC. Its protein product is CASRNDRKDYEQYF.

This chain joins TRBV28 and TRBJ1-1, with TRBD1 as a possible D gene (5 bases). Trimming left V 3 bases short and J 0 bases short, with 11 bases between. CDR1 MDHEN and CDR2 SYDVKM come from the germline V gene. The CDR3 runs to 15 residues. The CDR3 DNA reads TGTGCCAGCAGTTTCAGGGCGGAGGTGAACACTGAAGCTTTCTTT. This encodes CASSFRAEVNTEAFF.

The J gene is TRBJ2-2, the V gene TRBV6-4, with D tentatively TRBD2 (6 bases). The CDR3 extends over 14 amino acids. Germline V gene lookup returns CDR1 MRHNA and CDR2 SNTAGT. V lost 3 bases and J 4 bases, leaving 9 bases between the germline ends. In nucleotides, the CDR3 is TGTGCCAGCAGTGAGGGGGGTTTCACCGGGGAGCTGTTTTTT. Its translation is CASSEGGFTGELFF.

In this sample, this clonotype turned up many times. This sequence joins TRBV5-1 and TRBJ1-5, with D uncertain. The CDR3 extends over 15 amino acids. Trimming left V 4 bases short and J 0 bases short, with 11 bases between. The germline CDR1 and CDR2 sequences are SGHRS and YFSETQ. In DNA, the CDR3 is TGCGCCAGCAGCCTTTGGGGAGATAGCAATCAGCCCCAGCATTTT. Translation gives CASSLWGDSNQPQHF.

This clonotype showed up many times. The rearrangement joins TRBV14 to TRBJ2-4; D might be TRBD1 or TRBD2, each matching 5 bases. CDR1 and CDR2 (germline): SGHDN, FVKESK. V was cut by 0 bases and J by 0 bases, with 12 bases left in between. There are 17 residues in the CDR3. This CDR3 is CASSQDQGGLAKNIQYF. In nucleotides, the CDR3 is TGTGCCAGCAGCCAAGATCAGGGCGGGCTAGCCAAAAACATTCAGTACTTC.

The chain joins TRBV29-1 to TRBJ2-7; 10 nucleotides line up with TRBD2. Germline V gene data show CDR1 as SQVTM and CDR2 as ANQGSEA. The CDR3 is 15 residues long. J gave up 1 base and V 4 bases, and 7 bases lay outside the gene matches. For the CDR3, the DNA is TGCAGCGTTGTAGGTCTAGCGGGAGTGTCCTACGAGCAGTACTTC. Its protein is CSVVGLAGVSYEQYF.

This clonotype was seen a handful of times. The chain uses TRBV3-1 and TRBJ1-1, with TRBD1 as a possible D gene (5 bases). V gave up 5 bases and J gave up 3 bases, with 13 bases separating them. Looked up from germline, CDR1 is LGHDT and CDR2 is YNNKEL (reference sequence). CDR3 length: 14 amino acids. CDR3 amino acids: CASSEGLADTEAFF. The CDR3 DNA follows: TGTGCCAGCAGCGAGGGACTAGCGGACACTGAAGCTTTCTTT.

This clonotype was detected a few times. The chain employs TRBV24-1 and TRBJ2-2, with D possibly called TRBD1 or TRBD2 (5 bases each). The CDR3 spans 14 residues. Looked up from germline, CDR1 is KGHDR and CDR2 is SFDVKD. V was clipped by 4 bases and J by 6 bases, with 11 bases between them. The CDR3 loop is CATSEGTLAGELFF. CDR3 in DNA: TGTGCCACCAGTGAAGGGACCCTTGCCGGGGAGCTGTTTTTT.

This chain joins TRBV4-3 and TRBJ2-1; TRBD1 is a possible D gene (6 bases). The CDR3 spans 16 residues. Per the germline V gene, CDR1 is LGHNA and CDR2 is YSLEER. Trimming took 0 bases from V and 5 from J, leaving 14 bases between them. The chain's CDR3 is CASSQDWTVMNNEQFF. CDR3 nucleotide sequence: TGCGCCAGCAGCCAAGATTGGACAGTGATGAACAATGAGCAGTTCTTC.

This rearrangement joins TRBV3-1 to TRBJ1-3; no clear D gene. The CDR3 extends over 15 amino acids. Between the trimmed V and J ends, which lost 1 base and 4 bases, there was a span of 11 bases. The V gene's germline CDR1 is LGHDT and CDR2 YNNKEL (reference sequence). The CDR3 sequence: CASSQAAGTGNTIYF. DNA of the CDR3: TGTGCCAGCAGCCAAGCGGCGGGTACCGGAAACACCATATATTTT.

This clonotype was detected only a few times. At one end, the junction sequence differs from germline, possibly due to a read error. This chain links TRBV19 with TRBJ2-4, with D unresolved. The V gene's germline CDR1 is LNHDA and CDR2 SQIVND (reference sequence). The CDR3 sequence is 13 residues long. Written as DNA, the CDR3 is TGTGCCAGTAGTACGAATGCCAAGAACATTCAGTACTTC. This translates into CASSTNAKNIQYF.

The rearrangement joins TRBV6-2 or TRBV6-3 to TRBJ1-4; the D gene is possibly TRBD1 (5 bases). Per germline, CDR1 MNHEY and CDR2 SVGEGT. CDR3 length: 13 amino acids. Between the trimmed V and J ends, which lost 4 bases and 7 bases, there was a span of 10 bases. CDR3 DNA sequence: TGTGCCAGCAGTTCGACGGGACCTGAAAAACTGTTTTTT. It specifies CASSSTGPEKLFF.

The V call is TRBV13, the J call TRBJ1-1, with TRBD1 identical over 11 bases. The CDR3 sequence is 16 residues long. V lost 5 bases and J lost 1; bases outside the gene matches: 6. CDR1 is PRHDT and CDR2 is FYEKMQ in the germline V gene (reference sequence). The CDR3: CASSPRTGGANTEAFF. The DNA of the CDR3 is TGTGCCAGCAGCCCCCGGACAGGGGGCGCGAACACTGAAGCTTTCTTT. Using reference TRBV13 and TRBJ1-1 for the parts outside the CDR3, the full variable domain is AAGVIQSPRHLIKEKRETATLKCYPIPRHDTVYWYQQGPGQDPQFLISFYEKMQSDKGSIPDRFSAQQFSDYHSELNMSSLELGDSALYFCASSPRTGGANTEAFFGQGTRLTVV.

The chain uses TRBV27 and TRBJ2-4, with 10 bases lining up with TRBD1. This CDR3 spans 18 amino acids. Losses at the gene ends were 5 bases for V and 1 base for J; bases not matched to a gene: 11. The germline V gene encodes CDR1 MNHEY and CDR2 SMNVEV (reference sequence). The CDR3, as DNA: TGTGCCAGCAGTGAGACCGGGACAGGGGTTTGGGCCAAAAACATTCAGTACTTC. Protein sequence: CASSETGTGVWAKNIQYF.

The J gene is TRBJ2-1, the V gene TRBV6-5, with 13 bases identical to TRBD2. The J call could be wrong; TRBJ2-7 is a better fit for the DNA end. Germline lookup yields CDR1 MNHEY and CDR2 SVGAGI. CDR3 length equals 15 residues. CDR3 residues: CASSRWTSGSLEQYF. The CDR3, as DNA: TGTGCCAGCAGTCGCTGGACTAGCGGGAGTTTAGAGCAGTACTTC.

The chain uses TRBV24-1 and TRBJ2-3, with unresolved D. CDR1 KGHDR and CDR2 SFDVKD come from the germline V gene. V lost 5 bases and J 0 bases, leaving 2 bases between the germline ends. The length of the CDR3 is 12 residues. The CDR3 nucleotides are TGTGCCACCAGTGCGAGCACAGATACGCAGTATTTT. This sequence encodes CATSASTDTQYF.

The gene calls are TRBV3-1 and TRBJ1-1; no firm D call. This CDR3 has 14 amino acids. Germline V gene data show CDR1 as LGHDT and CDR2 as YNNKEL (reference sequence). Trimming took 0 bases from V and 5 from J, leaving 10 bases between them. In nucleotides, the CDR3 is TGTGCCAGCAGCCAAGAGCTACGGTCGACTGAAGCTTTCTTT. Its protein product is CASSQELRSTEAFF. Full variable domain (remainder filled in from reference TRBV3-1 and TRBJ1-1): DTAVSQTPKYLVTQMGNDKSIKCEQNLGHDTMYWYKQDSKKFLKIMFSYNNKELIINETVPNRFSPKSPDKAHLNLHINSLELGDSAVYFCASSQELRSTEAFFGQGTRLTVV.

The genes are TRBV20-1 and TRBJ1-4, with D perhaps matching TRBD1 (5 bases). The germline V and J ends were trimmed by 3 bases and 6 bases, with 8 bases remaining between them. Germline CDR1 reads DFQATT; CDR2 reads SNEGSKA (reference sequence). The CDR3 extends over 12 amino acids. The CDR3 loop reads CSASLRDEKLFF. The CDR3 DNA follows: TGCAGTGCTAGCCTCAGGGATGAAAAACTGTTTTTT.

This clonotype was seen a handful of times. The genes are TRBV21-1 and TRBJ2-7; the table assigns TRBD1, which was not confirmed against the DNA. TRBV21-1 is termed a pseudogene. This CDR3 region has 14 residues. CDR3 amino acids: CARPGQGGSYEQYF. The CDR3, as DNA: TGTGCCAGGCCGGGACAGGGAGGTTCCTACGAGCAGTACTTC.

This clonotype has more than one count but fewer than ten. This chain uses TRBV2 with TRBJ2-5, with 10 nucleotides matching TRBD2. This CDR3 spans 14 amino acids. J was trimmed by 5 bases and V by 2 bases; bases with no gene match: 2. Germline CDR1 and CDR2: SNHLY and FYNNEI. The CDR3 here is CASSELSGGETQYF. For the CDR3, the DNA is TGTGCCAGCAGTGAACTTAGCGGGGGGGAGACCCAGTACTTC.

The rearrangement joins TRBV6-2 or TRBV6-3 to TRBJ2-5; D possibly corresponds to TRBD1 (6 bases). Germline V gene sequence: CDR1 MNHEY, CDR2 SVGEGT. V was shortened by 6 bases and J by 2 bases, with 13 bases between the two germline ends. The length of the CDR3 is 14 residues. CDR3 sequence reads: CASSTGRWQETQYF. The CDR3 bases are TGTGCCAGCAGCACAGGGCGGTGGCAAGAGACCCAGTACTTC.

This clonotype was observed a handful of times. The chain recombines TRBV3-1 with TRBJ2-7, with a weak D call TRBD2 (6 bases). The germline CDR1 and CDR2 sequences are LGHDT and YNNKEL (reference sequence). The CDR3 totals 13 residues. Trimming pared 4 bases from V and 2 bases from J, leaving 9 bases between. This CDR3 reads CASSPTSTYEQYF. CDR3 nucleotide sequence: TGTGCCAGCAGCCCGACTAGTACCTACGAGCAGTACTTC.

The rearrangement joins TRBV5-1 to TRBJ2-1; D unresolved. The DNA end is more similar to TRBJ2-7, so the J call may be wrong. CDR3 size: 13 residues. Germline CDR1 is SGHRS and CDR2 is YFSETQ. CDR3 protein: CASSLISDYEQYF. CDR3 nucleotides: TGCGCCAGCAGCTTGATATCCGACTACGAGCAGTACTTC.

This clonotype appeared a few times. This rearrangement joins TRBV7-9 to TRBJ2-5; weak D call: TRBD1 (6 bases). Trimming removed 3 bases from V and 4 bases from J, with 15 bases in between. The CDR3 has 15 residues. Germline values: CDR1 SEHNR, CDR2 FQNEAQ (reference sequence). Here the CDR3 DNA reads TGTGCCAGCAGCTTGGACAGATTTCATGGAGAGACCCAGTACTTC. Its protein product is CASSLDRFHGETQYF.

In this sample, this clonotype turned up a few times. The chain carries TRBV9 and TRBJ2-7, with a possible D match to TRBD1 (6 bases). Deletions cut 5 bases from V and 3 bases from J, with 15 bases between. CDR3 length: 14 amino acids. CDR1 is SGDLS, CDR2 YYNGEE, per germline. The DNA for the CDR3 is TGTGCCAGCAGTAACTCGCAGGGGTACTACGAGCAGTACTTC. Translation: CASSNSQGYYEQYF.

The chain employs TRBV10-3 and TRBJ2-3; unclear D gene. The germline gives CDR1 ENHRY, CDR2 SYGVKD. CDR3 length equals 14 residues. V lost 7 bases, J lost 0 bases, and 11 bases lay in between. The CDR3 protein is CAITMAASTDTQYF. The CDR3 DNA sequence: TGTGCCATCACTATGGCGGCCAGCACAGATACGCAGTATTTT.

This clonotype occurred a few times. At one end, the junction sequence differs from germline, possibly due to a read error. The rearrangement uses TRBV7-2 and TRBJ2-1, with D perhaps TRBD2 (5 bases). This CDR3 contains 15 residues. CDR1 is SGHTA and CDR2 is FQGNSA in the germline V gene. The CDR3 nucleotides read TGTGCCAGCGGCTTAGGTTCGGGGATCTACAATGAGCAGTTCTTC. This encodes CASGLGSGIYNEQFF.

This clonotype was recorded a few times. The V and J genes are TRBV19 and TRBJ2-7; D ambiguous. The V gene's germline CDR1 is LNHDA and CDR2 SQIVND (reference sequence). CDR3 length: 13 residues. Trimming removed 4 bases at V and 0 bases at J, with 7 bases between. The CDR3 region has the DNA TGTGCCAGTAGTACTCGATACTCCTACGAGCAGTACTTC. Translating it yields CASSTRYSYEQYF.

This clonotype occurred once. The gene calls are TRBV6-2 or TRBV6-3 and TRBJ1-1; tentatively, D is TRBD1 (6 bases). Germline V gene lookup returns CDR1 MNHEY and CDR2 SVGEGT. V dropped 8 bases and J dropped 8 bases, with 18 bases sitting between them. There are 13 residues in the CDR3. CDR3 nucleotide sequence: TGTGCCAGCCGCGAAACAGGGTTCCGAGAAGCTTTCTTT. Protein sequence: CASRETGFREAFF.